This T cell receptor beta chain came from a study of regulatory T cells in long-lasting Graves disease. Findings and caveats of the study: Peripheral blood alone, not thyroid tissue, underwent study. Gene preferences differed: TRBV28, TRBJ1-2, TRBJ2-5 in persistent cases.

Time point here: persistent/refractory GD, antithyroid drugs over 5 years with positive TRAb. The TCR library was prepared using RNA isolated from PBMCs. An endocrinology unit in Xi'an, China, supplied the patients. With EDTA tubes as the receptacles, approximately 10 milliliters of peripheral blood were drawn. This clonotype appeared a few times. The antigen is unknown. The authors built TCR beta libraries using iRepertoire HTBI primers and Arm-PCR of CDR3 regions. TCRdb processed the multiplex PCR reads anew with MiXCR; each CDR3 protein has one entry. The table records 400,000 to 500,000 distinct CDR3 sequences, 21% of them present only once. Germline CDR1 reads LNHDA; CDR2 reads SQIVND (reference sequence). Trimming took off 7 bases at V and 6 bases at J, with 15 bases between the two ends. This CDR3 has 14 amino acids.

Sequences were derived from peripheral blood mononuclear cells (PBMCs), sampled when the disease was refractory, from a patient treated with antithyroid drugs. The receptor's source is a female donor with Graves disease. The V gene is TRBV19, the J gene TRBJ2-2, with D possibly TRBD1 on 6 matching bases. The CDR3, as DNA: TGTGCCAGTACCCTGGCAGGGGAGTCCGGGGAGCTGTTTTTT. This encodes CASTLAGESGELFF.